The subject of this entry is one TCR beta chain. Its target is not known. The CDR3 is 14 residues long. Germline V gene data show CDR1 as SGDLS and CDR2 as YYNGEE. With 0 bases clipped from V and 6 bases from J, the junction kept 3 bases outside the gene matches. This entry is derived from a study of CD8 T cells in Susac syndrome. Findings and caveats of the study: It was acknowledged by the study that relatively few individuals were included in its TCR sequencing and HLA analysis.

With random hexamers, reverse transcription was performed on roughly 0.45 to 1 ug of RNA. Multiplex immunoSEQ PCR targeted 54 Vbeta and 13 Jbeta TCR beta segments. MiXCR was run by TCRdb on the immunoSEQ multiplex PCR reads, yielding one entry per CDR3 protein. This table has 210,000 or so distinct CDR3 sequences, 92% appearing once. CD8+ and CD4+ T cells from blood underwent TCR beta sequencing, which was carried out in a high-throughput format. The TEMRA cells underwent FACS enrichment, while the CD8+ and CD4+ T cells underwent negative isolation. The receptor was derived from a human donor with multiple sclerosis. The chain combines TRBV9 with TRBJ2-7; 10 bases are a match to TRBD2. Sequencing was carried out using CD8+ T cells from PBMCs. The CDR3 is CASSVELAGSEQYF. Written as DNA, the CDR3 is TGTGCCAGCAGCGTAGAACTAGCGGGATCCGAGCAGTACTTC.